This T cell receptor (beta chain) was obtained from a study of shared clonotypes between healthy human individuals. Study overall: A couple of women and a few men aged 18 to 49 made up the donors.

Overall study results and limits: On the whole, naive subsets had larger estimated richness than memory subsets had. Only blood was sampled, and tissue TCR repertoires likely differ from blood ones.

Sequencing was performed with immunoSEQ multiplex PCR; in TCRdb, only in-frame clones are kept and a portion is missing. The data contain 110,000 or so clones, 68% of them seen just once; the ten biggest clones take up more than 20%. A few counts support this clone. As yet, its antigen is unknown. CDR3 length equals 17 residues. The germline V gene encodes CDR1 LNHDA and CDR2 SQIVND (reference sequence). J gave up 2 bases and V 6 bases, and 9 bases lay outside the gene matches. This chain connects TRBV19 to TRBJ2-2; 10 nucleotides line up with TRBD2. Material: memory CD8+ T cells sorted from blood. Subset: CD45RO+ cells pooled with CCR7-negative TemRA cells. This sequence was found in a woman aged 25-40 years in good health. This chain's CDR3 is CASRPGLAALNTGELFF. In DNA, the CDR3 is TGTGCCAGTAGACCCGGACTAGCGGCCTTAAACACCGGGGAGCTGTTTTTT.